This T cell receptor beta chain appears in the sequencing data of a study of early T cells in non-severe SARS-CoV-2 infection. V dropped 6 bases and J dropped 1 base, with 13 bases sitting between them. This CDR3 is built from 15 residues. Germline V gene sequence: CDR1 SGHDT, CDR2 YYEEEE. A single record per CDR3 protein comes from TCRdb applying MiXCR to the 5' RACE reads. The table has 25,000 or so distinct CDR3 sequences, roughly 2.8% seen once. This clonotype showed up many times. This sequence joins TRBV5-6 and TRBJ2-2; D is undetermined. Sequenced input: whole blood. The TCR originated in an adult who was a healthcare worker with PCR-confirmed SARS-CoV-2 infection or an uninfected control (not recorded which). The CDR3 sequence: CASTRSLGNTGELFF. CDR3 DNA sequence: TGTGCCAGCACCCGTTCCTTGGGGAACACCGGGGAGCTGTTTTTT.